This TCR beta chain comes out of a study of PD-L1 blockade in urothelial cancer. Study context: Researchers looked at the blood 3 weeks (second dose) and 6 weeks after treatment began.

Locally advanced or metastatic urothelial carcinoma affected the patients. This table comes from immunoSEQ multiplex PCR, and its TCRdb copy is limited to in-frame clones, with some not included. In the table there are fewer than 35,000 clones, over 80% of which are singletons. V was clipped by 2 bases and J by 5 bases, with 9 bases between them. Germline CDR1 is SGHNT and CDR2 is YENEEA. CDR3 size: 13 residues. The V gene is TRBV11-3, the J gene TRBJ2-5; a weak D match, TRBD1 (5 bases). This clonotype originated in a man between 45 and 60 years old with urothelial cancer. The source was PBMCs, collected around atezolizumab (anti-PD-L1) treatment. CDR3 protein: CASSLSGLETQYF. CDR3 coding DNA: TGTGCCAGCAGCTTATCAGGGTTGGAGACCCAGTACTTC. The complete variable domain, with remaining parts taken from reference TRBV11-3 and TRBJ2-5, reads EAGVVQSPRYKIIEKKQPVAFWCNPISGHNTLYWYLQNLGQGPELLIRYENEEAVDDSQLPKDRFSAERLKGVDSTLKIQPAELGDSAVYLCASSLSGLETQYFGPGTRLLVL.